This TCR beta chain was found in a study of control samples from healthy donors and cancer patients. The table came from immunoSEQ multiplex PCR; TCRdb's copy has only in-frame clones and leaves some out. The profile shows about 83,000 clones, around 92% of them singletons. Trimming removed 4 bases from V and 4 bases from J, with 14 bases in between. CDR3 length: 15 amino acids. Germline loops: CDR1 MNHEY, CDR2 SVGEGT. The sequencing input was blood. The gene calls are TRBV6-2 or TRBV6-3 and TRBJ2-1, with a weak D call TRBD2 (6 bases). This clonotype was obtained from a man between 50 and 59 years old in good health. This CDR3 is CASSLFGGKYNEQFF. The CDR3 bases are TGTGCCAGCAGTTTGTTCGGGGGAAAATACAATGAGCAGTTCTTC.